These 19 T cell receptor beta chains share one sample of origin, sequenced in a study of cytomegalovirus exposure and HLA in healthy donors. Use of 60 Vbeta and 13 Jbeta primers characterized the PCR. Assay used: immunoSEQ multiplex PCR; TCRdb lists only in-frame clones, some missing. The sample data list under 100,000 clones. What was sequenced was PBMCs. The receptors stem from a young woman in good health and CMV-seronegative.

The chain combines TRBV10-3 with TRBJ2-7; D might be TRBD2 (5 bases). V was pared by 2 bases and J by 3 bases, with 8 bases between. The CDR3 has 13 amino acids. Germline lookup yields CDR1 ENHRY and CDR2 SYGVKD. The CDR3 loop reads CAISEASIYEQYF. Here the CDR3 DNA reads TGTGCCATCAGTGAGGCTAGCATCTACGAGCAGTACTTC.

The chain carries TRBV2 and TRBJ1-5, with 8 positions matching TRBD1. CDR1 SNHLY and CDR2 FYNNEI come from the germline V gene. V lost 3 bases to trimming and J lost 6 bases; unmatched junction nucleotides: 4. This CDR3 is built from 14 residues. The chain's CDR3 is CASSEQGAGQPQHF. CDR3 sequence (DNA): TGTGCCAGCAGTGAGCAGGGGGCGGGTCAGCCCCAGCATTTT.

The rearrangement joins TRBV29-1 to TRBJ2-1; D perhaps matches TRBD2 (5 bases). The V end was cut by 4 bases, the J end by 7 bases, with 11 bases between. Germline assignment: CDR1 SQVTM and CDR2 ANQGSEA. This CDR3 is 12 amino acids long. The CDR3 loop reads CSVGSSGNEQFF. The CDR3 DNA is TGCAGCGTTGGATCCTCGGGGAATGAGCAGTTCTTC.

The chain is built from TRBV5-6 and TRBJ2-7; 11 nucleotides line up with TRBD2. J was trimmed by 3 bases and V by 1 base; bases with no gene match: 3. CDR1 is SGHDT and CDR2 is YYEEEE in the germline V gene. This CDR3 has 15 residues. CDR3 amino acids: CASSLNLAGGYEQYF. The DNA of the CDR3 is TGTGCCAGCAGCTTGAATCTAGCGGGGGGCTACGAGCAGTACTTC. The whole variable domain, filled in from reference TRBV5-6 and TRBJ2-7, reads DAGVTQSPTHLIKTRGQQVTLRCSPKSGHDTVSWYQQALGQGPQFIFQYYEEEERQRGNFPDRFSGHQFPNYSSELNVNALLLGDSALYLCASSLNLAGGYEQYFGPGTRLTVT.

This chain joins TRBV28 and TRBJ2-3; possibly TRBD2 for D (7 bases). Germline V gene lookup returns CDR1 MDHEN and CDR2 SYDVKM. V lost 5 bases, J lost 8 bases, and 20 bases lay in between. CDR3 length: 15 residues. CDR3 sequence reads: CASSLQGGSFGTQYF. CDR3 coding DNA: TGTGCCAGCAGTCTACAGGGAGGGAGCTTTGGTACGCAGTATTTT.

The chain recombines TRBV6-1 with TRBJ2-3; D possibly corresponds to TRBD1 (5 bases). Looked up from germline, CDR1 is MNHNS and CDR2 is SASEGT. The ends were cut back, 6 bases at V and 6 bases at J, with 16 bases in the middle. This CDR3 region has 14 residues. CDR3 coding DNA: TGTGCCAGCAGCCTGGTAGGGGCCGAGGATACGCAGTATTTT. Protein: CASSLVGAEDTQYF.

V and J are TRBV29-1 and TRBJ1-2; D remains unclear. Germline CDR1 reads SQVTM; CDR2 reads ANQGSEA. The V gene lost 3 bases and the J gene lost 6 bases, with 8 bases spanning the gap. The CDR3 extends over 11 amino acids. CDR3 residues: CSVDGPNGYTF. CDR3 nucleotide sequence: TGCAGCGTTGACGGTCCCAATGGCTACACCTTC.

The V call is TRBV28, the J call TRBJ1-1; D uncertain. V was pared by 6 bases and J by 11 bases, with 16 bases between. The V gene's germline CDR1 is MDHEN and CDR2 SYDVKM. The CDR3 has 12 residues. Here the CDR3 reads CASSPYTEWAFF. In nucleotides, the CDR3 is TGTGCCAGCAGCCCATACACGGAGTGGGCTTTCTTT.

This rearrangement joins TRBV6-1 to TRBJ1-6, with D maybe TRBD1 (6 bases). Trimming took off 4 bases at V and 13 bases at J, with 14 bases between the two ends. The CDR3 has 13 amino acids. CDR1 is MNHNS, CDR2 SASEGT, per germline. In DNA form, the CDR3 reads TGTGCCAGCAGTGCCGGGACAAGGGGGCCCCTCCACTTT. It encodes CASSAGTRGPLHF.

The chain carries TRBV28 and TRBJ1-1; 11 positions agree with TRBD1. This CDR3 contains 16 residues. The germline V gene has CDR1 MDHEN and CDR2 SYDVKM. Trimming cost V 7 bases and J 4 bases; bases outside gene matches: 11. CDR3 bases: TGTGCCAGCAAGGTGTTAGCCGGGACAGGGGGCACTGAAGCTTTCTTT. Translated, it gives CASKVLAGTGGTEAFF.

The chain couples TRBV19 to TRBJ2-1; D not resolved. This CDR3 has 13 residues. Per the germline V gene, CDR1 is LNHDA and CDR2 is SQIVND (reference sequence). V was trimmed by 3 bases and J by 5 bases, leaving 8 bases between them. The CDR3 reads CASSIPGNNEQFF. The CDR3 region has the DNA TGTGCCAGTAGTATCCCGGGTAACAATGAGCAGTTCTTC.

V and J are TRBV6-6 and TRBJ1-6; TRBD1 agrees at 11 bases. V lost 9 bases, J lost 10 bases, and 5 bases stayed unmatched. The germline CDR1 and CDR2 sequences are MNHNY and SVGAGI (reference sequence). This CDR3 region has 13 residues. Here the CDR3 DNA reads TGTGCCAGTGAGGACAGGGGGCAATCACCCCTCCACTTT. Translating it yields CASEDRGQSPLHF.

The chain carries TRBV4-1 and TRBJ2-1; TRBD2 matches at 13 bases. This CDR3 spans 18 amino acids. Germline CDR1 is MGHRA and CDR2 is YSYEKL. V shed 4 bases and J 8 bases; nucleotides not matched to a gene: 14. The DNA of the CDR3 is TGCGCCAGCAGCCGCTTCCACGCACTAGCGGGGGGGCCCCATGAGCAGTTCTTC. This translates into CASSRFHALAGGPHEQFF.

The chain uses TRBV11-3 and TRBJ2-1; 9 nucleotides align to TRBD2. The germline CDR1 and CDR2 sequences are SGHNT and YENEEA. J lost 7 bases, V lost 4 bases, and 8 bases had no gene match. The CDR3 totals 15 residues. The CDR3 sequence: CASSSSSGGWNEQFF. The CDR3 bases are TGTGCCAGCAGCTCCTCGAGCGGGGGGTGGAATGAGCAGTTCTTC.

The chain combines TRBV28 with TRBJ2-5, with TRBD2 identical over 11 bases. V gave up 5 bases and J gave up 5 bases; unmatched junction bases: 4. CDR3 length: 14 amino acids. Germline CDR1 reads MDHEN; CDR2 reads SYDVKM. The CDR3 nucleotides read TGTGCCAGCAGTGAGACTAGCGGGGCGGAGACCCAGTACTTC. This encodes CASSETSGAETQYF.

This chain links TRBV11-2 with TRBJ1-5; TRBD1 is a possible D gene (6 bases). Germline V gene sequence: CDR1 SGHAT, CDR2 FQNNGV. CDR3 length: 15 residues. V was pared by 0 bases and J by 5 bases, with 11 bases between. CDR3 protein: CASSLEGQIYQPQHF. In nucleotides, the CDR3 is TGTGCCAGCAGCTTAGAGGGACAAATTTATCAGCCCCAGCATTTT.

The rearrangement uses TRBV7-9 and TRBJ1-3; D ambiguous. Trimming shortened V by 7 bases and J by 5 bases, and 15 bases separated the two germline ends. Germline CDR1 reads SEHNR; CDR2 reads FQNEAQ (reference sequence). The CDR3 totals 14 residues. CDR3 in DNA: TGTGCCAGCACCCCGCCTGAAGCCCGAAACACCATATATTTT. It is translated as CASTPPEARNTIYF.

The V gene is TRBV19, the J gene TRBJ2-3; 9 bases match TRBD2. Trimming cost V 4 bases and J 6 bases; bases outside gene matches: 5. From germline, CDR1 is LNHDA and CDR2 SQIVND (reference sequence). The CDR3 has 14 amino acids. The CDR3 loop reads CASSTPGLADTQYF. DNA for the CDR3: TGTGCCAGTAGTACCCCAGGACTAGCGGATACGCAGTATTTT.

The rearrangement uses TRBV18 and TRBJ2-7; the D gene is possibly TRBD1 (5 bases). CDR3 length: 15 amino acids. The germline V and J ends were trimmed by 4 bases and 0 bases, with 13 bases remaining between them. From germline, CDR1 is KGHSH and CDR2 LQKENI. The CDR3 sequence is CASSQNAGNSYEQYF. Here the CDR3 DNA reads TGTGCCAGCTCACAGAACGCAGGGAACTCCTACGAGCAGTACTTC.